A selection of T cell receptor beta chains follows, all from one sample in a study of blood T cell repertoires in COVID-19. Measured with immunoSEQ multiplex PCR; TCRdb has only the in-frame clones, and not every one. This sample has 200,000 to 250,000 clones; about 85% occur once, and the top ten carry 10% to 12%. The sequenced sample was PBMCs or T cells enriched from blood (not recorded which). The receptors here all came from a man aged 25-45 years who had recovered from COVID-19. CDR3s include the opening cysteine and the closing phenylalanine or tryptophan. Rows may omit the clone size; those that give it use once, few, many or a size class.

V: TRBV7-8; size: -; CDR3: CASSLSDGSNQPQHF
V: TRBV4-3; size: -; CDR3: CASSQRTGGTYEQYF
V: TRBV7-8; size: -; CDR3: CASSPRGQGRLTNGYTF
V: TRBV25-1; size: -; CDR3: CAIRQGAGELFF
V: TRBV5-1; size: -; CDR3: CASSLGGTGVYEQYF
V: TRBV9; size: once; CDR3: CASSVLASNYGYTF
V: TRBV30; size: -; CDR3: CAWLPPDRVRSYEQYF
V: TRBV27; size: -; CDR3: CASRQSAGGSPDTQYF
V: TRBV10-2; size: -; CDR3: CASRGKQGAVISYEQYF
V: TRBV6-5; size: -; CDR3: CASGSGRAGTGELFF
V: TRBV3-1/TRBV3-2; size: -; CDR3: CASTQTGGVYNEQFF
V: TRBV30; size: -; CDR3: CAWSREGNQPQHF
V: TRBV6-1; size: -; CDR3: CASSDGQGGRITEAFF
V: TRBV24-1; size: -; CDR3: CATSDLTGGQFF
V: TRBV6-4; size: -; CDR3: CASSDSGTSNYGYTF
V: TRBV28; size: -; CDR3: CASSSRTANTEAFF
V: TRBV6-5; size: once; CDR3: CASSPDRDHEQYF